Shown below are 4 T cell receptor beta chains from a single sample sequenced in a study of CXCR3-negative and CXCR3-positive naive CD8 T cells. UMI labels and 5' RACE were used to prepare the TRB cDNA libraries. TCRdb reprocessed the 5' RACE reads; each CDR3 protein has one entry and no DNA is given. The listing contains 100,000 to 150,000 distinct CDR3 sequences. Sequenced: naive CXCR3- CD8+ T cells from blood. Subset meaning: CD45RO-CCR7+CD27+CD95- naive CD8+ T cells lacking CXCR3 (TNR3-). Source of these receptors: a human donor in good health. Some clones in this sample may be carry-over from other donors' samples.

The chain has TRBV10-3 and TRBJ1-1; the D call of TRBD1 rests on TCRdb alone, since no DNA is present to check it. Germline V CDR1 and CDR2: ENHRY, SYGVKD. The CDR3 covers 16 residues. CDR3 in amino acids: CAISESGQGIGTEAFF.

J is TRBJ2-1 and V is TRBV29-1; TCRdb returns TRBD1, unconfirmable since there is no DNA. CDR1 SQVTM and CDR2 ANQGSEA come from the germline V gene. CDR3 size: 16 residues. The CDR3 sequence: CSVEDQWDGEDNEQFF.

This sequence joins TRBV11-3 and TRBJ2-1; the TRBD2 assignment by TCRdb is unverifiable without DNA. CDR1 and CDR2 (germline): SGHNT, YENEEA. The CDR3 sequence is 19 residues long. CDR3 protein: CASSSDSLLAGGAYNEQFF.

The chain has TRBV13 and TRBJ2-5; as DNA is missing, the TRBD1 call by TCRdb cannot be tested. CDR1 and CDR2 from the germline V gene are PRHDT and FYEKMQ (reference sequence). There are 14 residues in the CDR3. This chain's CDR3 is CASSPRLGRETQYF. Full variable domain (missing parts from reference TRBV13 and TRBJ2-5): AAGVIQSPRHLIKEKRETATLKCYPIPRHDTVYWYQQGPGQDPQFLISFYEKMQSDKGSIPDRFSAQQFSDYHSELNMSSLELGDSALYFCASSPRLGRETQYFGPGTRLLVL.